This record concerns one T cell receptor beta chain sequence. What it binds is not known. The CDR3 runs to 13 residues. CDR1 and CDR2 from the germline V gene are MNHEY and SVGAGI. V was clipped by 6 bases and J by 4 bases, with 12 bases between them. Memory CD4+ cells were defined as CD4+CD45RO+CD25-. Constant-region reverse primers amplified full-length variable regions, followed by semi-nested Nested Universal Primer A PCR. TCRdb used MiXCR to reprocess the 5' RACE reads, holding one entry per CDR3 protein. Of approximately 44,000 distinct CDR3 sequences listed, roughly 29% are singletons. Study results and limitations: Tumor-infiltrating Treg TCR alpha and beta sequences overlapped most with tumor naive CD4+ T cells, then blood naive.

The sample comprised memory CD4+ T cells sorted from a lymph node. Subset meaning: memory CD4+ T cells, CD4+CD45RO+CD25-. The TCR sequence derives from a female donor with breast cancer. The rearrangement uses TRBV6-5 and TRBJ1-2; D unclear. The CDR3 DNA reads TGTGCCAGCAGCTACGGACGGGCCTATGGCTACACCTTC. Amino acids: CASSYGRAYGYTF.